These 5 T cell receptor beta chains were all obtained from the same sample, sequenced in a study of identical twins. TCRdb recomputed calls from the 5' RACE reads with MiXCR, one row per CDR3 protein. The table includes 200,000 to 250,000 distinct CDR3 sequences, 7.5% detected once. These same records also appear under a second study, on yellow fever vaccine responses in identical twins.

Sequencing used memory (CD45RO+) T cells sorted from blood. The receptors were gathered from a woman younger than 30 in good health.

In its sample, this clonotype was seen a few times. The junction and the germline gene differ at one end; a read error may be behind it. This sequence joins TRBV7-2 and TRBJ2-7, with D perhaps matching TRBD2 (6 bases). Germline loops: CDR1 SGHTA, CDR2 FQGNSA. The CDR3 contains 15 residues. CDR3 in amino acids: CASRLAVQPSYEQYF. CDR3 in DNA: TGTGCCAGCAGATTAGCGGTCCAGCCGTCCTACGAGCAGTACTTC.

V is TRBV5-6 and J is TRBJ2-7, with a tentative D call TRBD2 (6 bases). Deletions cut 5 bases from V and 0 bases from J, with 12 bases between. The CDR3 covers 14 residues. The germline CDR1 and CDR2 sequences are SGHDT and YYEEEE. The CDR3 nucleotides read TGTGCCAGCAGAATTTCCGGGGGCTCCTACGAGCAGTACTTC. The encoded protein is CASRISGGSYEQYF.

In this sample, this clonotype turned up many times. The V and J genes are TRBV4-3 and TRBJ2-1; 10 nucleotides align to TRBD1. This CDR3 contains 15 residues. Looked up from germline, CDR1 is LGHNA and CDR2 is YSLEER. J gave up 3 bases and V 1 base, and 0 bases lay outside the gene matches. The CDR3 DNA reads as TGCGCCAGCAGCCAAGGGACAGGGGGCTACAATGAGCAGTTCTTC. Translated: CASSQGTGGYNEQFF.

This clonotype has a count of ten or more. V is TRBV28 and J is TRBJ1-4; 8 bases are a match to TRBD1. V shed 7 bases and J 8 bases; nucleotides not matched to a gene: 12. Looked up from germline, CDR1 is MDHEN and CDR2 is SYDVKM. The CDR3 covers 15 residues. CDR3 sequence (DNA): TGTGCCAGCAACAATAAAGACAGGGGAGGAGAAAAACTGTTTTTT. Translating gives CASNNKDRGGEKLFF.

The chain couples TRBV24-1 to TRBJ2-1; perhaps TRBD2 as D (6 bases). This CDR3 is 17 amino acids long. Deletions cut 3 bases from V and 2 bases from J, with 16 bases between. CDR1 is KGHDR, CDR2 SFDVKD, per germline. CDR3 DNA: TGTGCCACCAGTGATCCCACCCCTAGGGAGGCCTACAATGAGCAGTTCTTC. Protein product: CATSDPTPREAYNEQFF.